Shown below are 4 T cell receptor beta chains from a single sample sequenced in a study of blood T cell repertoires in COVID-19. Method: immunoSEQ multiplex PCR; TCRdb's copy keeps in-frame clones and lacks some. Of some 200,000 clones listed, 85% are singletons. Source material: peripheral blood. These receptors were taken from a woman between 65 and 79 years old with COVID-19, enrolled during active disease.

The V gene is TRBV30, the J gene TRBJ1-6, with 9 bases matching TRBD1. Trimming removed 2 bases from V and 7 bases from J; junction bases left unmatched: 6. This CDR3 has 15 residues. CDR1 GTSNPN and CDR2 SVGIG come from the germline V gene (reference sequence). CDR3 sequence (DNA): TGTGCCTGGAGTCACGGGACAGGGATGAATTCACCCCTCCACTTT. Protein: CAWSHGTGMNSPLHF.

The chain couples TRBV6-4 to TRBJ2-2; TRBD1 might be the D (5 bases). V gave up 5 bases and J gave up 5 bases, with 6 bases separating them. This CDR3 comprises 12 residues. From germline, CDR1 is MRHNA and CDR2 SNTAGT. CDR3 region: CASSSGTGELFF. The CDR3 DNA is TGTGCCAGCAGTTCAGGGACCGGGGAGCTGTTTTTT.

The genes are TRBV6-5 and TRBJ2-1, with 7 bases identical to TRBD1. Unmatched junction bases numbered 8, after V lost 2 bases and J lost 7 bases. Germline V CDR1 and CDR2: MNHEY, SVGAGI. The CDR3 covers 15 residues. CDR3 nucleotides: TGTGCCAGCAGTTACCGGGACAGTAAAGGGAATGAGCAGTTCTTC. It encodes CASSYRDSKGNEQFF.

This CDR3 reads CASSQTTVSSYGYTF. CDR3 coding DNA: TGTGCCAGCAGCCAAACCACAGTAAGTTCCTATGGCTACACCTTC. The chain couples TRBV3-1 (or the pseudogene TRBV3-2) to TRBJ1-2; no firm D call. This CDR3 is built from 15 residues. The V end was cut by 2 bases, the J end by 4 bases, with 14 bases between. Germline CDR1 LGHDT, CDR2 YNNKEL (reference sequence).